This T cell receptor (beta chain) was observed in a study of cytomegalovirus exposure and HLA in healthy donors. CDR1 is SGHAT and CDR2 is FQNNGV in the germline V gene. This CDR3 has 15 residues. The ends were cut back, 0 bases at V and 7 bases at J, with 15 bases in the middle. About this clone: Its target is unknown.

The PCR employed 60 Vbeta primers together with 13 Jbeta primers. The method was immunoSEQ multiplex PCR; TCRdb's version includes in-frame clones alone and lacks a portion of them. The sample shows around 190,000 clones, approximately 80% of them seen only once. Study observations and caveats: TCR beta V- and J-gene trimming, according to a later analysis, was linked to a missense DCLRE1C variant.

The clonotype comes from a woman aged 25 to 39 in good health and CMV-seronegative. V usage is TRBV11-2 and J usage is TRBJ1-2; D is unresolved. Sequenced input: PBMCs. CDR3 coding DNA: TGTGCCAGCAGCTTAGATCGTATGGGCTCAGGTGGCTACACCTTC. It codes for CASSLDRMGSGGYTF.